What follows are 30 T cell receptor beta chains derived from one specimen sequenced in a study of human T cells and chemical hapten exposure. TCRdb ran MiXCR on the RACE reads and lists one entry per CDR3 protein. Here the sample spans over 300,000 distinct CDR3 sequences, 5% to 6.5% being singletons. Time point defined: pre-sensitization, week 0. Indicated treatment: therapeutic diphenylcyclopropenone sensitization with weekly scalp DPC. The sample consisted of whole blood, taken in connection with sensitization to the hapten diphenylcyclopropenone (DPC). The source is a woman aged 45-60 years with alopecia areata. Some clones in this sample may be carry-over from other donors' samples.

This clonotype came up many times. The V gene is TRBV6-1, the J gene TRBJ2-4; D is possibly TRBD1 or TRBD2 (6 bases each). The CDR3 runs 17 residues. Germline CDR1 is MNHNS and CDR2 is SASEGT. V shed 5 bases and J shed 5 bases, with 22 bases lying between them. CDR3 sequence: CASSKSEGGRGQNIQYF. The CDR3 bases are TGTGCCAGCAGTAAGAGCGAGGGGGGCAGGGGACAAAACATTCAGTACTTC.

This clonotype came up many times. The chain is built from TRBV7-8 and TRBJ1-4; no clear D gene. The CDR3 is 14 residues long. The V end lost 1 base, the J end lost 8 bases, and 11 bases lay between the germline ends. Germline CDR1 SGHVS, CDR2 FQNEAQ. The CDR3 here is CASSLEGLREKLFF. CDR3 DNA sequence: TGTGCCAGCAGCTTAGAAGGATTGCGGGAAAAACTGTTTTTT.

In this sample, this clonotype turned up many times. The gene calls are TRBV5-6 and TRBJ2-7; D may be TRBD1 (6 bases). Looked up from germline, CDR1 is SGHDT and CDR2 is YYEEEE. V lost 1 base to trimming and J lost 5 bases, with 19 bases between them. The CDR3 loop spans 16 amino acids. CDR3 sequence: CASSLFLRGGGNEQYF. As DNA, the CDR3 is TGTGCCAGCAGCTTGTTCCTCAGGGGCGGAGGAAACGAGCAGTACTTC. The entire variable domain, with the rest obtained from reference TRBV5-6 and TRBJ2-7, is as follows: DAGVTQSPTHLIKTRGQQVTLRCSPKSGHDTVSWYQQALGQGPQFIFQYYEEEERQRGNFPDRFSGHQFPNYSSELNVNALLLGDSALYLCASSLFLRGGGNEQYFGPGTRLTVT.

This clonotype was found a few times. The DNA for the CDR3 is TGCAGTGCCGAGGGGCCATCGGCTGAAGCTTTCTTT. Translation gives CSAEGPSAEAFF. The chain uses TRBV20-1 and TRBJ1-1, with a possible D match to TRBD1 (5 bases). CDR3 length equals 12 residues. The germline V gene has CDR1 DFQATT and CDR2 SNEGSKA (reference sequence). The V end lost 6 bases, the J end lost 6 bases, and 14 bases lay between the germline ends.

V is TRBV12-3 or TRBV12-4 and J is TRBJ2-2; weak D call: TRBD1 (6 bases). This CDR3 comprises 15 residues. V lost 2 bases, J lost 3 bases, and 10 bases lay in between. The CDR3 reads CASSLRTADTGELFF. In DNA, the CDR3 is TGTGCCAGCAGTTTAAGGACAGCCGACACCGGGGAGCTGTTTTTT.

This chain uses TRBV29-1 with TRBJ1-5, with D perhaps TRBD1 (6 bases). The germline V gene has CDR1 SQVTM and CDR2 ANQGSEA. The CDR3 sequence is 13 residues long. V was clipped by 4 bases and J by 8 bases, with 15 bases between them. The CDR3 nucleotides are TGCAGCGTTGCCTCAGGGGCTGGGGAGCCCCAGCATTTT. Its protein is CSVASGAGEPQHF.

This clonotype was seen many times. This chain joins TRBV20-1 and TRBJ1-1, with TRBD1 identical over 8 bases. Germline-derived CDR1 and CDR2 are DFQATT and SNEGSKA (reference sequence). The V and J ends lost 0 bases and 0 bases, in that order; junction bases with no gene match: 9. This CDR3 has 17 residues. The CDR3 here is CSARDAGTGSMNTEAFF. As DNA, the CDR3 is TGCAGTGCTAGAGACGCTGGGACAGGTAGTATGAACACTGAAGCTTTCTTT.

This clonotype was picked up many times. CDR3 in amino acids: CASSLGSATEAFF. The CDR3 DNA reads as TGTGCCAGCAGTTTAGGATCCGCGACTGAAGCTTTCTTT. The chain has TRBV12-3 or TRBV12-4 and TRBJ1-1; D is unresolved. Trimming took off 1 base at V and 5 bases at J, with 8 bases between the two ends. CDR3 length: 13 amino acids.

This clonotype was recorded many times. V and J are TRBV9 and TRBJ2-4; 9 bases align to TRBD2. Unmatched junction bases numbered 12, after V lost 4 bases and J lost 7 bases. The length of the CDR3 is 16 residues. Germline assignment: CDR1 SGDLS and CDR2 YYNGEE. CDR3 region: CASSPPGGRARNIQYF. The CDR3 bases are TGTGCCAGCAGCCCCCCGGGCGGGAGGGCCCGGAACATTCAGTACTTC. Full variable domain (rest looked up from reference TRBV9 and TRBJ2-4): DSGVTQTPKHLITATGQRVTLRCSPRSGDLSVYWYQQSLDQGLQFLIQYYNGEERAKGNILERFSAQQFPDLHSELNLSSLELGDSALYFCASSPPGGRARNIQYFGAGTRLSVL.

Comments on this clonotype: A read error may explain this, as a much larger clone is one base away. The rearrangement uses TRBV7-9 and TRBJ2-1; a possible D gene is TRBD1 (6 bases). The CDR3 has 13 amino acids. The germline gives CDR1 SEHNR, CDR2 FQNEAQ (reference sequence). With 10 bases removed from V and 7 bases from J, the gap between germline ends came to 17 bases. In DNA, the CDR3 is TGTGCCAACAGGGCGGGCATTGGGAATGAGCAGTTCTTC. Translated, it gives CANRAGIGNEQFF.

This clonotype was found once. Just one base apart from a much larger clone, this may be a read error. It is likely a read error, because the conserved phenylalanine at the end of the CDR3 is missing. In DNA form, the CDR3 reads TGCGCCAGCAGCCAAATACAACAGGGCCGCAGTTCCTACGAGCAGTACATC. It encodes CASSQIQQGRSSYEQYI. V gene TRBV4-1 combines with J gene TRBJ2-7; perhaps TRBD1 as D (6 bases). The CDR3 loop spans 17 amino acids. Germline CDR1 reads MGHRA; CDR2 reads YSYEKL. V dropped 2 bases and J dropped 1 base, with 18 bases sitting between them.

The V and J genes are TRBV28 and TRBJ1-2; D remains ambiguous. V was pared by 2 bases and J by 4 bases, with 5 bases between. The germline CDR1 and CDR2 sequences are MDHEN and SYDVKM. The CDR3 has 12 residues. The CDR3: CASSLSPYGYTF. In nucleotides, the CDR3 is TGTGCCAGCAGTTTAAGCCCCTATGGCTACACCTTC.

This clonotype appeared a few times. This sequence joins TRBV20-1 and TRBJ1-1; D might be TRBD1 (5 bases). Trimming removed 3 bases from V and 5 bases from J, with 10 bases in between. The CDR3 consists of 12 residues. Germline values: CDR1 DFQATT, CDR2 SNEGSKA (reference sequence). The CDR3 reads CSASDRGTEAFF. The CDR3 nucleotides are TGCAGTGCTAGCGATCGGGGGACTGAAGCTTTCTTT.

This clonotype was seen many times. The J gene is TRBJ1-3, the V gene TRBV4-3; weak D call: TRBD1 (6 bases). Trimming removed 0 bases at V and 4 bases at J, with 10 bases between. Germline V gives CDR1 LGHNA, CDR2 YSLEER. There are 15 residues in the CDR3. CDR3 bases: TGCGCCAGCAGCCAAGACCCTCAGGGGGGAAACACCATATATTTT. Its protein is CASSQDPQGGNTIYF.

This clonotype was counted at least ten times. This chain links TRBV6-6 with TRBJ2-7, with D possibly being TRBD1 or TRBD2 (5 bases each). Trimming cost V 7 bases and J 4 bases, with 20 bases left between them. CDR3 length equals 15 residues. Germline loops: CDR1 MNHNY, CDR2 SVGAGI (reference sequence). The CDR3: CASTSRSGTLYEQYF. CDR3 nucleotides: TGTGCCAGCACCTCCCGGTCCGGGACCTTGTACGAGCAGTACTTC.

This clonotype was counted only a few times. The rearrangement uses TRBV27 and TRBJ2-7, with D possibly TRBD1 on 6 matching bases. V dropped 5 bases and J dropped 7 bases, with 15 bases sitting between them. The CDR3 contains 13 residues. The germline V gene encodes CDR1 MNHEY and CDR2 SMNVEV (reference sequence). The CDR3 protein is CASSAYRDSEQYF. The CDR3 DNA is TGTGCCAGCAGTGCATACAGGGATTCTGAGCAGTACTTC.

This clonotype came up many times. This chain joins TRBV5-4 and TRBJ2-1, with D tentatively TRBD2 (5 bases). The CDR3 runs 16 residues. V was clipped by 3 bases and J by 0 bases, with 13 bases between them. The V gene's germline CDR1 is SGHNT and CDR2 YYREEE (reference sequence). For the CDR3, the DNA is TGTGCCAGCAGCTCTAAGGGAGTAGTCTCCTACAATGAGCAGTTCTTC. Translation gives CASSSKGVVSYNEQFF.

The J gene is TRBJ1-2, the V gene TRBV4-1, with D perhaps matching TRBD1 (5 bases). Germline lookup yields CDR1 MGHRA and CDR2 YSYEKL. The CDR3 is 13 residues long. Deletions cut 8 bases from V and 0 bases from J, with 10 bases between. The CDR3 coding sequence is TGCGCCAGCCGGGGACCCACTAACTATGGCTACACCTTC. The encoded protein is CASRGPTNYGYTF.

This chain's CDR3 is CASSQAPKNIQYF. The DNA for the CDR3 is TGTGCCAGCAGCCAAGCCCCCAAAAACATTCAGTACTTC. The rearrangement links TRBV14 to TRBJ2-4, with D uncertain. The CDR3 length is 13 residues. V lost 1 base, J lost 2 bases, and 3 bases lay in between. Per germline, CDR1 SGHDN and CDR2 FVKESK.

At least ten counts were recorded for this clonotype. This rearrangement joins TRBV7-3 to TRBJ1-2; unclear D gene. Germline V lookup: CDR1 SGHTA, CDR2 FQGTGA. The CDR3 runs to 16 residues. V lost 2 bases to trimming and J lost 1 base, with 14 bases between them. The CDR3 nucleotides read TGTGCCAGCAGCTTAGGGAGGGCCGCCCTTAACTATGGCTACACCTTC. Translation: CASSLGRAALNYGYTF.

The rearrangement links TRBV14 to TRBJ1-2, with TRBD1 matching over 8 bases. From germline, CDR1 is SGHDN and CDR2 FVKESK. This CDR3 is built from 15 residues. V shed 4 bases and J 6 bases; nucleotides not matched to a gene: 10. The CDR3 reads CASSRTGLGEDGYTF. The CDR3, as DNA: TGTGCCAGCAGCCGGACAGGGCTCGGGGAGGATGGCTACACCTTC. Based on the CDR3 plus reference TRBV14 and TRBJ1-2, the full variable domain is EAGVTQFPSHSVIEKGQTVTLRCDPISGHDNLYWYRRVMGKEIKFLLHFVKESKQDESGMPNNRFLAERTGGTYSTLKVQPAELEDSGVYFCASSRTGLGEDGYTFGSGTRLTVV.

This clonotype showed up many times. V is TRBV2 and J is TRBJ1-5; D may be TRBD1 (5 bases). There are 16 residues in the CDR3. CDR1 is SNHLY, CDR2 FYNNEI, per germline. Trimming took 2 bases from V and 2 from J, leaving 13 bases between them. CDR3 bases: TGTGCCAGCAGTGAATGGGGACTTGGGCGCAATCAGCCCCAGCATTTT. This codes for CASSEWGLGRNQPQHF.

The gene calls are TRBV3-1 and TRBJ2-7, with 7 nucleotides matching TRBD1. This CDR3 spans 13 amino acids. V shed 4 bases and J 6 bases; nucleotides not matched to a gene: 6. Germline V gives CDR1 LGHDT, CDR2 YNNKEL (reference sequence). The CDR3 spells CASSPLRGTEQYF. For the CDR3, the DNA is TGTGCCAGCAGCCCTCTCAGGGGGACCGAGCAGTACTTC.

This clonotype has more than one count but fewer than ten. The V gene is TRBV7-2, the J gene TRBJ2-1; maybe TRBD2 (6 bases). The CDR3 contains 15 residues. V was pared by 2 bases and J by 8 bases, with 16 bases between. Germline-derived CDR1 and CDR2 are SGHTA and FQGNSA. The DNA for the CDR3 is TGTGCCAGCAGCTTAACTAGCTCCGAGGGTGATGAGCAGTTCTTC. This gives the protein CASSLTSSEGDEQFF.

This clonotype occurred many times. The chain uses TRBV7-9 and TRBJ2-1; 14 bases match TRBD2. V shed 1 base, J shed 6 bases, and the junction held 2 bases outside the gene matches. Germline assignment: CDR1 SEHNR and CDR2 FQNEAQ (reference sequence). CDR3 length: 16 residues. CDR3 sequence (DNA): TGTGCCAGCAGCTTAGGGGGACTAGCGGGAGTCAATGAGCAGTTCTTC. This codes for CASSLGGLAGVNEQFF.

Concerning this clonotype itself: A much larger clone sits a single nucleotide away, making a read error possible. V and J are TRBV12-3 or TRBV12-4 and TRBJ2-1, with 7 bases that match TRBD2. CDR3 length equals 13 residues. Unmatched junction bases numbered 7, after V lost 5 bases and J lost 9 bases. CDR3 loop: CASSPLARGEQFF. The CDR3 DNA reads as TGTGCCAGCAGTCCACTAGCGAGAGGTGAGCAGTTCTTC.

This clonotype was seen a handful of times. The J gene is TRBJ2-1, the V gene TRBV12-3 or TRBV12-4, with D possibly being TRBD2 (5 bases). Trimming left V 6 bases short and J 5 bases short, with 14 bases between. This CDR3 is built from 14 residues. The CDR3 region has the DNA TGTGCCAGCAGCCCCTATACTAGGGACAATGAGCAGTTCTTC. Protein: CASSPYTRDNEQFF.

This clonotype was detected a few times. V is TRBV20-1 and J is TRBJ2-3; 11 bases agree with TRBD2. Germline V CDR1 and CDR2: DFQATT, SNEGSKA (reference sequence). This CDR3 comprises 15 residues. V was pared by 1 base and J by 5 bases, with 5 bases of the junction left unmatched. The CDR3 loop is CSARALAGERDTQYF. Here the CDR3 DNA reads TGCAGTGCTAGAGCACTAGCGGGGGAGCGAGATACGCAGTATTTT.

This clonotype was observed a handful of times. The J gene is TRBJ2-2, the V gene TRBV5-6; 10 bases match TRBD1. V trimming: 3 bases; J trimming: 5 bases; junction bases outside the gene matches: 7. Germline values: CDR1 SGHDT, CDR2 YYEEEE. The CDR3 length is 16 residues. The CDR3 DNA is TGTGCCAGCAGCTGGGGGACAGGGGAGTGGACCGGGGAGCTGTTTTTT. Its translation is CASSWGTGEWTGELFF.

This clonotype appeared a few times. This chain uses TRBV27 with TRBJ2-5; D remains unclear. The CDR3 has 14 residues. The germline V gene encodes CDR1 MNHEY and CDR2 SMNVEV (reference sequence). V shed 3 bases and J shed 0 bases, with 8 bases lying between them. CDR3 in DNA: TGTGCCAGCAGTTTTTGGAACAACCAAGAGACCCAGTACTTC. Translated, it gives CASSFWNNQETQYF.